The rows below give T cell receptor beta chains drawn from one sample of a study of cytomegalovirus exposure and HLA in healthy donors. Produced via immunoSEQ multiplex PCR; TCRdb's table is partial and in-frame only. The sample data list tens of thousands of clones. The sequencing input was PBMCs. The receptor set was obtained from a man between 50 and 59 years old in good health and CMV-seropositive. The CDR3 runs from the conserved cysteine through the conserved F or W. Each record gives: J gene, D gene, V gene, CDR3 protein, CDR3 DNA. A D gene is named only where the DNA matches it firmly.

TRBJ2-1 . TRBV7-6 CASSPLYSRNNEQFF TGTGCCAGCAGCCCTCTCTACTCCCGAAACAATGAGCAGTTCTTC
TRBJ1-2 TRBD1 TRBV7-2 CASSLVAGQGNGYTF TGTGCCAGCAGCTTAGTAGCGGGACAGGGAAATGGCTACACCTTC
TRBJ2-7 TRBD2 TRBV7-8 CASSFRLAGAGYDEQYF TGTGCCAGCAGCTTCAGGCTAGCGGGAGCGGGTTATGACGAGCAGTACTTC
TRBJ2-1 TRBD2 TRBV29-1 CSVEGLADYNEQFF TGCAGCGTCGAGGGACTAGCGGACTACAATGAGCAGTTCTTC
TRBJ1-1 . TRBV27 CASTRRVGQGRTEAFF TGTGCCAGCACCCGTCGGGTTGGGCAGGGGCGAACTGAAGCTTTCTTT
TRBJ1-1 . TRBV11-3 CASSRRRSDTEAFF TGTGCCAGCAGCAGACGGAGATCGGACACTGAAGCTTTCTTT
TRBJ2-6 TRBD1 TRBV10-3 CAISESGQGPDGANVLTF TGTGCCATCAGTGAGTCCGGACAGGGCCCTGATGGGGCCAACGTCCTGACTTTC
TRBJ1-4 . TRBV5-1 CASSLGRSNEKLFF TGCGCCAGCAGCTTGGGCAGATCTAATGAAAAACTGTTTTTT
TRBJ2-7 TRBD2 TRBV7-8 CASSFGTSGSYEQYF TGTGCCAGCAGTTTCGGGACTAGCGGCTCCTACGAGCAGTACTTC
TRBJ1-1 TRBD1 TRBV5-4 CASSPRDRETEAFF TGTGCCAGCAGCCCTCGGGACAGAGAAACTGAAGCTTTCTTT
TRBJ2-7 . TRBV6-1 CASSTGTIYEQYF TGTGCCAGCAGTACCGGGACAATTTACGAGCAGTACTTC
TRBJ1-1 . TRBV30 CAWSGSRGMVVNTEAFF TGTGCCTGGAGTGGGTCAAGGGGAATGGTGGTGAACACTGAAGCTTTCTTT
TRBJ2-7 TRBD2 TRBV7-9 CASSDEGPSGRINEQYF TGTGCCAGCAGCGATGAGGGCCCTAGCGGGAGGATAAACGAGCAGTACTTC
TRBJ1-4 TRBD1 TRBV7-9 CASSVRQGANEKLFF TGTGCCAGCAGCGTCCGACAGGGCGCTAATGAAAAACTGTTTTTT
TRBJ2-1 . TRBV5-4 CASSFLGGRVDEQFF TGTGCCAGCAGCTTTCTCGGGGGGCGTGTAGATGAGCAGTTCTTC
TRBJ1-1 TRBD1 TRBV4-3 CASSPREGQGDTEAFF TGCGCCAGCAGCCCCCGTGAAGGACAGGGTGACACTGAAGCTTTCTTT
TRBJ1-2 TRBD1 TRBV5-6 CASSPRDRWGYGYTF TGTGCCAGCAGTCCCCGGGACAGGTGGGGCTATGGCTACACCTTC
TRBJ2-2 TRBD2 TRBV7-9 CASSPRTSPNTGELFF TGTGCCAGCAGCCCCCGGACTAGCCCGAACACCGGGGAGCTGTTTTTT
TRBJ1-1 TRBD1 TRBV30 CAWSPPGQTYEAFF TGTGCCTGGAGTCCGCCGGGACAGACCTATGAAGCTTTCTTT
TRBJ1-1 TRBD1 TRBV27 CASSVSGGSNTEAFF TGTGCCAGCAGTGTCTCAGGGGGATCGAACACTGAAGCTTTCTTT
TRBJ1-5 . TRBV7-2 CASSSQTGSNQPQHF TGTGCCAGCAGCTCGCAGACAGGTAGCAATCAGCCCCAGCATTTT
TRBJ2-1 . TRBV5-1 CASTSRDFNNEQFF TGCGCCAGCACTTCCCGGGACTTTAACAATGAGCAGTTCTTC
TRBJ2-1 TRBD2 TRBV4-3 CASSQGLAGGTEQFF TGCGCCAGCAGCCAAGGCCTAGCGGGAGGAACTGAGCAGTTCTTC
TRBJ2-7 . TRBV18 CASAGTGVEVSGRTTAYEQYF TGTGCCAGCGCCGGGACAGGGGTTGAGGTTAGCGGGAGGACAACAGCCTACGAGCAGTACTTC
TRBJ1-1 . TRBV4-2 CASSQDPLDRNTEAFF TGTGCCAGCAGCCAAGACCCCTTGGACAGGAACACTGAAGCTTTCTTT
TRBJ2-7 . TRBV27 CASSPAGQTYEQYF TGTGCCAGCAGTCCAGCCGGACAGACCTACGAGCAGTACTTC
TRBJ1-2 TRBD1 TRBV29-1 CSVEDQGESYTF TGCAGCGTTGAAGATCAGGGGGAAAGCTACACCTTC
TRBJ2-5 . TRBV7-2 CASSPFPRGGETQYF TGTGCCAGCAGCCCATTCCCGAGAGGGGGAGAGACCCAGTACTTC
TRBJ2-5 . TRBV7-9 CASSQPRGIEVETQYF TGTGCCAGCAGCCAGCCGCGGGGTATTGAGGTAGAGACCCAGTACTTC